What follows is one T cell receptor (beta chain) and its context. The data derive from a study of T cell repertoires in cytomegalovirus infection. TCRdb reprocessed the reads with MiXCR, giving one entry per CDR3 protein. The sample yields around 740,000 distinct CDR3 sequences, 35% seen once. Germline loops: CDR1 MNHEY, CDR2 SMNVEV (reference sequence). The V end lost 10 bases, the J end lost 5 bases, and 26 bases lay between the germline ends. CDR3 length: 16 residues. V is TRBV27 and J is TRBJ2-5; D is possibly TRBD2 (6 bases). This receptor was taken from a human donor in good health (CMV status not recorded). Some clones in this sample may be carry-over from other donors' samples. Input material: PBMCs. CDR3 nucleotide sequence: TGTGCCATCATTTTATTCGGGAGAAAAGACGCGGAGACCCAGTACTTC. It codes for CAIILFGRKDAETQYF.